The rows below give T cell receptor beta chains drawn from one sample of a study of cytomegalovirus exposure and HLA in healthy donors. Measured with immunoSEQ multiplex PCR; TCRdb has only the in-frame clones, and not every one. Of roughly 100,000 clones listed, roughly 12% are singletons. The sample was PBMCs. The receptors stem from a man aged 40-55 years in good health and CMV-seropositive. The CDR3 runs from the conserved cysteine through the conserved F or W. D genes are given only for firm matches. Only part of the rows carry a size: once, few, many, or a class if the clone is expanded.

D: -
size: -
V: TRBV5-5
J: TRBJ1-2
DNA: TGTGCCAGCAGCTCAGACAGGTTGTATCGAAATGGCTACACCTTC
CDR3: CASSSDRLYRNGYTF

D: -
size: -
V: TRBV7-9
J: TRBJ2-2
DNA: TGTGCCAGCAGCTTCACAAATGCCGGGGAGCTGTTTTTT
CDR3: CASSFTNAGELFF

D: -
size: few
V: TRBV28
J: TRBJ1-3
DNA: TGTGCCAGCAGGCAGGGTTTTGGAAACACCATATATTTT
CDR3: CASRQGFGNTIYF

D: -
size: -
V: TRBV9
J: TRBJ2-3
DNA: TGTGCCAGCAGCGTAGGCGCAGATACGCAGTATTTT
CDR3: CASSVGADTQYF

D: TRBD1
size: -
V: TRBV19
J: TRBJ2-2
DNA: TGTGCCAGTAGTTCGGACAGGGCGAACACCGGGGAGCTGTTTTTT
CDR3: CASSSDRANTGELFF

D: -
size: -
V: TRBV6-6
J: TRBJ2-7
DNA: TGTGCCAGCAGGAACTCAGGGGAAGGGGCCTACGAGCAGTACTTC
CDR3: CASRNSGEGAYEQYF

D: -
size: -
V: TRBV27
J: TRBJ2-7
DNA: TGTGCCAGCAGTTCTTTGGCCTGGCGGGGTAACTACGAGCAGTACTTC
CDR3: CASSSLAWRGNYEQYF

D: TRBD2
size: -
V: TRBV7-9
J: TRBJ2-1
DNA: TGTGCCAGCAGTTTAGGGACTAGCGGGAGGATCGATGAGCAGTTCTTC
CDR3: CASSLGTSGRIDEQFF

D: TRBD2
size: few
V: TRBV6-5
J: TRBJ2-7
DNA: TGTGCCAGCAGTTACTCGCTAGCGGGAGGGCCCTACGAGCAGTACTTC
CDR3: CASSYSLAGGPYEQYF

D: -
size: few
V: TRBV9
J: TRBJ1-2
DNA: TGTGCCAGCAGCGTATGGGCAGAAGCAAGCTATGGCTACACCTTC
CDR3: CASSVWAEASYGYTF

D: -
size: -
V: TRBV28
J: TRBJ1-4
DNA: TGTGCCAGCATGGGGGAGGGTGAAAAACTGTTTTTT
CDR3: CASMGEGEKLFF

D: TRBD2
size: few
V: TRBV27
J: TRBJ2-1
DNA: TGTGCCAGCAGTTTGGGCGGGAGCTCCTACAATGAGCAGTTCTTC
CDR3: CASSLGGSSYNEQFF

D: -
size: -
V: TRBV19
J: TRBJ1-1
DNA: TGTGCCAGTAGTATACAGGGGTACACTGAAGCTTTCTTT
CDR3: CASSIQGYTEAFF

D: -
size: -
V: TRBV6-5
J: TRBJ2-5
DNA: TGTGCCAGCGGTCGCAGGGTGGGGGGAGAGACCCAGTACTTC
CDR3: CASGRRVGGETQYF

D: -
size: few
V: TRBV27
J: TRBJ2-7
DNA: TGTGCCAGTCAGGGGCATGGAGTCTACGAGCAGTACTTC
CDR3: CASQGHGVYEQYF

D: -
size: -
V: TRBV6-6
J: TRBJ2-1
DNA: TGTGCCAGCAGTTACCCGAAGGGGCCCGCTGGGTATGAGCAGTTCTTC
CDR3: CASSYPKGPAGYEQFF

D: -
size: -
V: TRBV5-1
J: TRBJ2-7
DNA: TGCGCCAGCAGCGTCTTAGGGGGGGAGCCCTACGAGCAGTACTTC
CDR3: CASSVLGGEPYEQYF

D: TRBD1
size: -
V: TRBV19
J: TRBJ1-1
DNA: TGTGCCAGTAGTCCCCGAGGACAGGGGGCTCAACCAGACGAAGCTTTCTTT
CDR3: CASSPRGQGAQPDEAFF

D: -
size: few
V: TRBV5-1
J: TRBJ1-3
DNA: TGCGCCAGCAGCGGGGGGTCCCCTGGAAACACCATATATTTT
CDR3: CASSGGSPGNTIYF

D: -
size: -
V: TRBV7-9
J: TRBJ1-4
DNA: TGTGCCAGCAGCATCGCCGGTGAAAAACTGTTTTTT
CDR3: CASSIAGEKLFF

D: TRBD2
size: few
V: TRBV27
J: TRBJ2-7
DNA: TGTGCCAGCAGTACCCGACTAGCGGGACACTACGAGCAGTACTTC
CDR3: CASSTRLAGHYEQYF

D: -
size: -
V: TRBV5-1
J: TRBJ1-4
DNA: TGCGCCAGCAGCTGGAGATCGAAATGGGATGAAAAACTGTTTTTT
CDR3: CASSWRSKWDEKLFF

D: -
size: few
V: TRBV6-1
J: TRBJ2-5
DNA: TGTGCCAGCAGGGAAGCTACAGGCCCTGCGGAGACCCAGTACTTC
CDR3: CASREATGPAETQYF

D: TRBD1
size: few
V: TRBV11-2
J: TRBJ2-3
DNA: TGTGCCAGCAGCCGAAGCCCGGGACAGGTCGGTACAGATACGCAGTATTTT
CDR3: CASSRSPGQVGTDTQYF

D: -
size: few
V: TRBV18
J: TRBJ2-1
DNA: TGTGCCAGCTCACCAACACTAGCCTTCGACAATGAGCAGTTCTTC
CDR3: CASSPTLAFDNEQFF

D: -
size: few
V: TRBV6-6
J: TRBJ1-5
DNA: TGTGCCAGCAGTTATGAGTTTCAGCCCCAGCATTTT
CDR3: CASSYEFQPQHF

D: TRBD2
size: -
V: TRBV5-6
J: TRBJ2-1
DNA: TGTGCCAGCATCCGACTAGCGGGAGAGGCCGAGCAGTTCTTC
CDR3: CASIRLAGEAEQFF

D: -
size: -
V: TRBV5-1
J: TRBJ2-7
DNA: TGCGCCAGCAGCCCAACCCCGGCGGGAGAGCAGTACTTC
CDR3: CASSPTPAGEQYF

D: -
size: -
V: TRBV28
J: TRBJ1-2
DNA: TGTGCCAGCAGTTTCTTACAGGGATGGCTGAACTATGGCTACACCTTC
CDR3: CASSFLQGWLNYGYTF

D: -
size: -
V: TRBV15
J: TRBJ1-2
DNA: TGTGCCACCAGCAGAGACTCAGGACTAATCGGCTACACCTTC
CDR3: CATSRDSGLIGYTF

D: TRBD2
size: -
V: TRBV5-1
J: TRBJ2-1
DNA: TGCGCCAGCAGCCCGTATATTAGCGGGGGGACCTACAATGAGCAGTTCTTC
CDR3: CASSPYISGGTYNEQFF

D: -
size: few
V: TRBV6-6
J: TRBJ1-2
DNA: TGTGCCAGCAGTTCGACCGACACTCTCAACTATGGCTACACCTTC
CDR3: CASSSTDTLNYGYTF

D: -
size: few
V: TRBV29-1
J: TRBJ2-2
DNA: TGCAGCGGCGGCCCTGGCACCGGGGAGCTGTTTTTT
CDR3: CSGGPGTGELFF

D: TRBD1
size: -
V: TRBV30
J: TRBJ1-1
DNA: TGTGCCTGGAGCCCCGGACAGGGCCTCGCTGAAGCTTTCTTT
CDR3: CAWSPGQGLAEAFF

D: -
size: -
V: TRBV4-1
J: TRBJ2-7
DNA: TGCGCCAGCAGCCAAGGGACGGGGGAGCAGTACTTC
CDR3: CASSQGTGEQYF

D: -
size: -
V: TRBV2
J: TRBJ1-4
DNA: TGTGCCAGCAGTATTGAGGGCGCAACTAATGAAAAACTGTTTTTT
CDR3: CASSIEGATNEKLFF

D: -
size: -
V: TRBV28
J: TRBJ1-3
DNA: TGTGCCAGCAGTTTAATCGCGGCCTCGGAGGGAAACACCATATATTTT
CDR3: CASSLIAASEGNTIYF

D: -
size: -
V: TRBV18
J: TRBJ2-7
DNA: TGTGCCAGCTCAGATCTGAGGCGGCAGCCATACGAGCAGTACTTC
CDR3: CASSDLRRQPYEQYF